The sequence of this T cell receptor beta chain was determined in a study of blood T cell repertoires in COVID-19. Study information: Samples of COVID-19 (acute and convalescent) were obtained from the United States, Italy and Spain. The analysed material was cDNA or gDNA that came from T cells, B-cell-depleted T cells, or PBMCs.

In the authors' workflow: Scientists estimated how many nucleated cells there were by amplifying reference gene primers. TCRdb keeps only in-frame clones here, not all; method: immunoSEQ multiplex PCR. V and J calls and clone size are as listed in that table; D and trimming were resolved from the DNA. The top ten clones hold about 5.3% of a sample with roughly 80,000 clones, 75% to 90% of them seen once. Per germline, CDR1 SEHNR and CDR2 FQNEAQ (reference sequence). With 4 bases removed from V and 11 bases from J, the gap between germline ends came to 17 bases. The CDR3 consists of 13 residues. Relative to its sample, this clone is medium-sized (0.01 to 0.1%).

This receptor was taken from a man in his forties or fifties with active COVID-19. The source material was peripheral blood. The V call is TRBV7-9, the J call TRBJ1-1; a weak D match, TRBD1 (5 bases). The CDR3 DNA is TGTGCCAGCAGCTCGGACGGGAGGGGAAAGGCTTTCTTT. Its translation: CASSSDGRGKAFF.